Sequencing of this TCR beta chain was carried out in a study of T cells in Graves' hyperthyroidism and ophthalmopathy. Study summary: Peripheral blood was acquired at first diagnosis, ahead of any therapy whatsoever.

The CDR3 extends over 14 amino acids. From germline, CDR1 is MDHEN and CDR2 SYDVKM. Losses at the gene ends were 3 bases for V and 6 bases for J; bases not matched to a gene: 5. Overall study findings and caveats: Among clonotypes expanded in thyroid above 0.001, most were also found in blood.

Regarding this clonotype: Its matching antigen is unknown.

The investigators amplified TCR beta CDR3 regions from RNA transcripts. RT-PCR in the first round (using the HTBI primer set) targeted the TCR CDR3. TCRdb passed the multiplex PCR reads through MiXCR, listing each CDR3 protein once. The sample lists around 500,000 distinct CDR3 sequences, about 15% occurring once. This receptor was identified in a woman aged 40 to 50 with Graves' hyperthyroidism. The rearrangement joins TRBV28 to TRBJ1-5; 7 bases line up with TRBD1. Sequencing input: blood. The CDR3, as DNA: TGTGCCAGCAGTTTCAAGGGGGCGAGTCAGCCCCAGCATTTT. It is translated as CASSFKGASQPQHF.